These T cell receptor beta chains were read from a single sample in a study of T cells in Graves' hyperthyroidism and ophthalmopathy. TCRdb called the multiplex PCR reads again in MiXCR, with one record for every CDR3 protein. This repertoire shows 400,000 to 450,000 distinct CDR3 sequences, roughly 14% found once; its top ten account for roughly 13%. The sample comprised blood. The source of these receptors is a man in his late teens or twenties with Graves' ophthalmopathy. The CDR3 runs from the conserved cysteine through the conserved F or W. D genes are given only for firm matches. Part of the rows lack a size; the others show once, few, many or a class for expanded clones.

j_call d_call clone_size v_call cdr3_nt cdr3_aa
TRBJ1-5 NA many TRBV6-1 TGTGCCAGCAGTGAATACAGGCCATTAAGGGATGGCAATCAGCCCCAGCATTTT CASSEYRPLRDGNQPQHF
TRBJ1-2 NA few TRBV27 TGTGCCAGCAGTACCTCCAGACTATTCTCCTATGGCTACACCTTC CASSTSRLFSYGYTF
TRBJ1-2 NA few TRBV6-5 TGTGCCAGCAGTTACTCGGAATATTACTATGGCTACACCTTC CASSYSEYYYGYTF
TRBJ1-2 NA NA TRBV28 TGTGCCAGCAGTTTATTGGCAGACTATGGCTACACCTTC CASSLLADYGYTF
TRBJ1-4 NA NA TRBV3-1 TGTGCCAGCAGCCAAGATCGTGAAAAACTGTTTTTT CASSQDREKLFF
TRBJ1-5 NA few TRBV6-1 TGTGCCAGCGAAGACGGGCGGGATCAGCCCCAGCATTTT CASEDGRDQPQHF
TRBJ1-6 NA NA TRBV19 TGTGCCAGTAGTATTCGGACAGAGAATAATTCACCCCTCCACTTT CASSIRTENNSPLHF
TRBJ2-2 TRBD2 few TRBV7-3 TGTGCCAGCAGCTTAGGGACTAGCGCGAACACCGGGGAGCTGTTTTTT CASSLGTSANTGELFF
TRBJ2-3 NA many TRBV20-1 TGCAGTGCTAGCGGTGTGGTTGATGGGCGAGCGGATACGCAGTATTTT CSASGVVDGRADTQYF
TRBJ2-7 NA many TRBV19 TGTGCCAGCAGAGCCGGGTCCCAATCCTCGGAGCAGTACTTC CASRAGSQSSEQYF
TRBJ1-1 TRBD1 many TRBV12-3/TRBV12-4 TGTGCCAGCAGGATACAGGGGGCGCACACTGAAGCTTTCTTT CASRIQGAHTEAFF
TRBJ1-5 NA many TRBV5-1 TGCGCCAGCAGCTTGAATGGGGTAGCCCCCAATCAGCCCCAGCATTTT CASSLNGVAPNQPQHF
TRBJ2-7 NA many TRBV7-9 TGTGCCAGCAGTCTACAGGGCTACGAGCAGTACTTC CASSLQGYEQYF
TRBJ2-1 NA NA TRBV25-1 TGTGCCAGCAGTGAATGGGACCCCCGGGACGCCCGGTACAATGAGCAGTTCTTC CASSEWDPRDARYNEQFF
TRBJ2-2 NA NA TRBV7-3 TGTGCCAGCAGCTTAGACAGGACAAACACCGGGGAGCTGTTTTTT CASSLDRTNTGELFF
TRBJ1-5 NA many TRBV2 TGTGCCAGCAGTGAAGCTCTTGAGCCCCAGCATTTT CASSEALEPQHF
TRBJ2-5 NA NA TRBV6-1 TGTGCCAGCAGTGAATGGGCACTTCAAGAGACCCAGTACTTC CASSEWALQETQYF
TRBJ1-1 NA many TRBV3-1 TGTGCCAGCAGCCCACGACCCGTTATAGGGACTGAAGCTTTCTTT CASSPRPVIGTEAFF
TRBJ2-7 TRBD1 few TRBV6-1 TGTGCCAGCGTGGGGGGGACAGGGAAATACGAGCAGTACTTC CASVGGTGKYEQYF
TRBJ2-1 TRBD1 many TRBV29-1 TGCAGCGTTGACGGACAGGGTGTTCGACATGAGCAGTTCTTC CSVDGQGVRHEQFF
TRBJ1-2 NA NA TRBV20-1 TGCAGTGCTAGAGAGGGGTATGGCTACACCTTC CSAREGYGYTF
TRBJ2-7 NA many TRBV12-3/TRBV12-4 TGTGCCAGCAGTTACTGGACAGTACCCTACGAGCAGTACTTC CASSYWTVPYEQYF
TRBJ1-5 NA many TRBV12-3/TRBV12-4 TGTGCCAGCAGCAAGACAGGCAATCAGCCCCAGCATTTT CASSKTGNQPQHF
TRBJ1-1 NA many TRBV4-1 TGCGCCAGCAGACAAGCCCAGGCATTGAACACTGAAGCTTTCTTT CASRQAQALNTEAFF
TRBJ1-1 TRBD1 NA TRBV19 TGTGCCAGTAGTGTTGGAGGGACAGGGGTGAACACTGAAGCTTTCTTT CASSVGGTGVNTEAFF
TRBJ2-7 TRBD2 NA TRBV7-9 TGTGCCAGCAGCTTGGAATGGACTAGCGGGAGGCACGAGCAGTACTTC CASSLEWTSGRHEQYF
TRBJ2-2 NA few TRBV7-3 TGTGCCAGCAGCACGGACAGAAAAACCGGGGAGCTGTTTTTT CASSTDRKTGELFF
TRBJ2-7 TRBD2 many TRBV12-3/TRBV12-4 TGTGCCAGCAGTTCAGGCATAGCGGGTTATCAAGGGTACGAGCAGTACTTC CASSSGIAGYQGYEQYF
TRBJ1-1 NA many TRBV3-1 TGTGCCAGCAGCGGACGGGGGAAAACTGAAGCTTTCTTT CASSGRGKTEAFF
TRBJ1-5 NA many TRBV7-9 TGTGCCAGCAGTCCTCAGGGCGGGCATCAGCCCCAGCATTTT CASSPQGGHQPQHF
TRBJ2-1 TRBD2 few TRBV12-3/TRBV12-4 TGTGCCATTCCCCGGGAGGGGGGCCTCACGTTCTTC CAIPREGGLTFF
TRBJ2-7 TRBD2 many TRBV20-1 TGCAGTGCTAGAGCCGGGACTAGCGGGGGGATGCACGAGCAGTACTTC CSARAGTSGGMHEQYF
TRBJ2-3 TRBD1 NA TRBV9 TGTGCCAGCAGCGTAGAGGCCCGGGACAGGGTGTTCAGGGGCACAGATACGCAGTATTTT CASSVEARDRVFRGTDTQYF
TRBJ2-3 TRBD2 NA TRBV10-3 TGTGCCATCACTACTAGCGGGAGCTTTAACCCAGATACGCAGTATTTT CAITTSGSFNPDTQYF
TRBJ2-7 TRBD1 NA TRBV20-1 TGCAGTGCTGCCGGGACAGAATCTACCTACGAGCAGTACTTC CSAAGTESTYEQYF
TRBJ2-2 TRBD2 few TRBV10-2 TGCGCCAGCAACGACTTGGGGACTAGCGGGGGGGCTGACACCGGGGAGCTGTTTTTT CASNDLGTSGGADTGELFF
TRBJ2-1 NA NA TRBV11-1 TGTGCCAGCAGCCCCCGCAGGGTAGGCGGTGGGAATGAGCAGTTCTTC CASSPRRVGGGNEQFF
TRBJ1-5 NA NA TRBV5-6 TGTGCCAGCAGCTTGGGGGGCACAGTCAATCAGCCCCAGCATTTT CASSLGGTVNQPQHF
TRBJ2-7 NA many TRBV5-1 TGCGCCAGCAGCTTGGCCTACGGAGGGTCCTACGAGCAGTACTTC CASSLAYGGSYEQYF
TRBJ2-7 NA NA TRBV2 TGTGCCAGCAGGGCTAGAATAAGCCCCTACGAGCAGTACTTC CASRARISPYEQYF
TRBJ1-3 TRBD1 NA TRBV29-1 TGCAGCGTATCTGGGACAGCGGAAGGAAACACCATATATTTT CSVSGTAEGNTIYF
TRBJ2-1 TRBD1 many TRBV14 TGTGCCAGCAGCCCGTGGACAGGGATCTACAATGAGCAGTTCTTC CASSPWTGIYNEQFF
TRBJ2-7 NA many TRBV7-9 TGTGCCAGCAGCTTGGAGGGACTCTACGAGCAGTACTTC CASSLEGLYEQYF
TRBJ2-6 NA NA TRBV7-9 TGTGCCAGCAGCTGGGTTAGCGGGACAGCGCCTCACGTCCTGACTTTC CASSWVSGTAPHVLTF
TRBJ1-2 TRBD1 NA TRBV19 TGTGCCAGTCGAGGACAGGGGGCTGGAGGCTACACCTTC CASRGQGAGGYTF
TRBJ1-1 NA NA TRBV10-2 TGCGCCAGCAGTCGGGTAGGAGGCACTGAAGCTTTCTTT CASSRVGGTEAFF
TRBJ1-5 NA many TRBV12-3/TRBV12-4 TGTGCCAGCAGTCCAGGGGCGGAACTGACCCAGCATTTT CASSPGAELTQHF
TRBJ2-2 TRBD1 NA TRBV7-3 TGTGCCAGCAGCTTACACGGACAGGGGTACAGTGGCGGGGAGCTGTTTTTT CASSLHGQGYSGGELFF
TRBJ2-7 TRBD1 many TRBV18 TGTGCCAGCTCACAGGGGACAGGGGCCCACTACGAGCAGTACTTC CASSQGTGAHYEQYF
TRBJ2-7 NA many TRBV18 TGTGCCAGCTCACTTGCTGGCAGGGGAGCCTACGAGCAGTACTTC CASSLAGRGAYEQYF
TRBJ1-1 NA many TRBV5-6 TGTGCCAGCAGCCCGGTGGGGAACACTGAAGCTTTCTTT CASSPVGNTEAFF
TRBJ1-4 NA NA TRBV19 TGTGCCAGTAGTATATCCCTTAATGAAAAACTGTTTTTT CASSISLNEKLFF
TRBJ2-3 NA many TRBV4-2 TGTGCCAGCAGCCAAGAGCAGGGGCAGGGAAGCACAGATACGCAGTATTTT CASSQEQGQGSTDTQYF
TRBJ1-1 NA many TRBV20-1 TGCAGTGCTAGAGATCATAAAATGGCTCTCCTTTCTGAAGCTTTCTTT CSARDHKMALLSEAFF
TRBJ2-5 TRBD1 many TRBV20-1 TGCAGTGCTAGCAAGGGACAGCAAGAGACCCAGTACTTC CSASKGQQETQYF